This T cell receptor beta chain comes out of a study of shared clonotypes between healthy human individuals (dated by TCRdb to 2020 to 2021). As for the study more broadly: A couple of women and a few men aged 18 to 49 years were included in the cohort. Blood TCR repertoires of five healthy adults were deeply sequenced to estimate repertoire size and the extent of clonotype sharing between individuals. To increase sequencing depth and limit assay-specific biases, TCR repertoire library preparation and sequencing were carried out by different laboratories using diverse techniques. Between about 0.85 and 10 billion PBMCs per donor were obtained by leukapheresis. What the work shows at the level of the full study, not this receptor alone: Pairwise subsampling led to the expectation that sequencing depth would affect the degree of clonotype sharing among donors. Only blood was sampled, and tissue TCR repertoires likely differ from those in blood. Because the study included a small number of donors, the genetic and exposure-history diversity represented was limited.

The CDR3 contains 12 residues, cysteine and phenylalanine counted. Here the CDR3 DNA is all that survives: 36 bases in frame from base 1. V loses 3 bases of germline sequence and J loses 7 bases, and the interval between the two ends is 7 bases. The germline V gene sets CDR1 to SGHVS and CDR2 to FNYEAQ. About this clone itself: Its antigen target is currently unknown. Within one base of it there is no much larger clone, and no base qualities were kept.

The donors were healthy, HIV-negative adults who had no recently reported acute infections or vaccinations. Every donor was a Caucasian adult living in Nashville, Tennessee, USA. In the unsorted samples, roughly 90 million PBMCs were counted, and genomic DNA was extracted using the QIAamp DNA Blood Mini kit. After blood collection by leukapheresis, PBMCs were isolated using Ficoll-Histopaque density gradient centrifugation and then cryopreserved in the vapor phase of liquid nitrogen. Using the deep immunoSEQ assay, TCR CDR3 regions were amplified from genomic DNA by multiplex PCR. Extracted genomic DNA from each cell subset was distributed evenly across all wells of several immunoSEQ 96-well plates, and each plate was treated as a replicate. For unsorted PBMC, approximately 0.3 ug genomic DNA, equal to 30,000 or so T cell genomes, was loaded into each replicate PCR. Ten immunoSEQ deep assay plates were used to sequence unsorted PBMC genomic DNA. The purified libraries were quantified using a Qubit 3.0 fluorometer, sized with a Bioanalyzer 2100, and then quantified again using the KAPA Library Quantification kit. Every immunoSEQ 96-well plate was sequenced on a separate single-read 150-cycle Illumina NextSeq 550 flow cell. On the authors' methods: Because only junctional sequences without quality scores were contained in the immunoSEQ output, filtering matching that applied to full-length reads could not be performed. Sequences were annotated with PyIR, a Python wrapper for IgBLAST v1.9, and V/J genes and CDR3 were assigned using IMGT germline references. Reads were removed for weak V/J assignments (E-value above 1e-6), missing CDR3, stop codons, out-of-frame junctions, or ambiguous translated residues. V3J clonotypes were defined as sequences sharing an identical inferred V gene, J gene, and CDR3 amino acid sequence. Percentage overlap between repertoires was computed as shared unique clonotypes divided by the size of the smaller repertoire. Repertoire richness was assessed with RTK rarefaction, the Chao1 estimator, and Recon v2.1 estimates of unobserved clonotypes. Sourced from immuneACCESS, this table was stored by TCRdb with only in-frame sequences that have V and J called. A share of the clones is absent; for the studies checked, an unresolved V gene accounts for under half, and the remainder has no known explanation. V, J and clone size reflect that table, while D and trimming were determined from the DNA. In all, the sample holds hundreds of thousands of clones, and 76% of those were seen once. The ten largest account for 10% to 15% of the sample.

The sequence joins TRBV7-6 to TRBJ2-1; the D gene lacks a confident call. The clonotype was recovered from a woman aged 40 to 49 in good health. Some clones in this sample may be carry-over from other donors' samples. Sequencing used PBMCs. This receptor carries the CDR3 CASSFSGNEQFF. The nucleotide sequence is TGTGCCAGCAGCTTTTCCGGGAATGAGCAGTTCTTC.